This T cell receptor (beta chain) derives from a study of blood T cell repertoires in COVID-19. Across the study: Samples came from the United States, Italy and Spain, spanning acute and convalescent COVID-19.

The CDR3 loop spans 16 amino acids. Germline CDR1 SGHTA, CDR2 FQGNSA. J was trimmed by 5 bases and V by 4 bases; bases with no gene match: 10. Repertoires were generated with immunoSEQ multiplex PCR, while TCRdb's copy carries only in-frame clones and drops some. The data contain more than 100,000 clones, more than 85% of them seen just once; the ten biggest clones take up under 8%. This TCR derives from a human donor in a cohort sampled during active COVID-19. The chain joins TRBV7-2 to TRBJ2-1, with 8 bases matching TRBD1. The source material was peripheral blood. The CDR3 protein is CASSSRRTGTDNEQFF. The CDR3 nucleotides read TGTGCCAGCAGCTCTCGACGGACAGGGACCGACAATGAGCAGTTCTTC.